This T cell receptor beta chain originates from a study of shared clonotypes between healthy human individuals. Germline loops: CDR1 LGHNA, CDR2 YNFKEQ. The CDR3 runs 17 residues. Trimming pared 0 bases from V and 0 bases from J, leaving 12 bases between. In the authors' methods: ImmunoSEQ yielded junction-only sequences lacking quality scores, so filtering differed. Here immunoSEQ multiplex PCR was the method, and the copy in TCRdb shows in-frame clones only, minus some. V, J and clone size were drawn from that table, and D and trimming were deduced from the DNA. The data hold over a million clones, with 98% observed a single time. All donors qualified as healthy HIV-negative adults and had experienced no recent acute infections or vaccinations. From CD4+ cells came CD45RA+ naive and CD45RA-negative memory subsets.

Sequencing was done on a sample of naive CD4+ T cells sorted from blood. Subset reported: CD45RA+ positively selected. The chain uses TRBV4-2 and TRBJ2-1; D not resolved. The TCR sequence derives from a man aged 25-45 years in good health. The CDR3 DNA is TGTGCCAGCAGCCAAGATTATCCCCCGAGCTCCTACAATGAGCAGTTCTTC. Amino acids: CASSQDYPPSSYNEQFF.